One and the same sample provided the 23 T cell receptor beta chains below, sequenced in a study of blood T cell repertoires in COVID-19. This table comes from immunoSEQ multiplex PCR, and its TCRdb copy is limited to in-frame clones, with some not included. Of hundreds of thousands of clones listed, roughly 85% were seen once; the top ten hold just over 7%. The sequenced sample was peripheral blood. These receptors were obtained from a human donor in a cohort sampled during active COVID-19.

The rearrangement joins TRBV6-5 to TRBJ1-2; 7 bases fit TRBD1. The germline V gene has CDR1 MNHEY and CDR2 SVGAGI. After removal of 3 bases from V and 7 bases from J, the junction contained 11 bases not matched to a gene. The length of the CDR3 is 15 residues. The CDR3 region is CASSYLVGQGGGYTF. The DNA for the CDR3 is TGTGCCAGCAGTTATTTGGTCGGTCAGGGGGGTGGCTACACCTTC.

A single count supports this clone. J is TRBJ1-5 and V is TRBV6-2 or TRBV6-3; a possible D gene is TRBD1 (6 bases). This CDR3 is 13 amino acids long. V lost 5 bases and J lost 4, with 9 bases in between. Per the germline V gene, CDR1 is MNHEY and CDR2 is SVGEGT. The CDR3 sequence: CASSRQENQPQHF. Here the CDR3 DNA reads TGTGCCAGCAGTCGACAGGAAAATCAGCCCCAGCATTTT.

The V and J genes are TRBV5-1 and TRBJ1-1, with TRBD1 as a possible D gene (5 bases). CDR3 length: 15 amino acids. Germline assignment: CDR1 SGHRS and CDR2 YFSETQ. Trimming shortened V by 0 bases and J by 8 bases, and 17 bases separated the two germline ends. The CDR3 nucleotides are TGCGCCAGCAGCTTGGGAAGCCGTCAGGGAAGGGAAGCTTTCTTT. It encodes CASSLGSRQGREAFF.

V and J are TRBV5-1 and TRBJ2-5; 7 bases map to TRBD1. Germline lookup yields CDR1 SGHRS and CDR2 YFSETQ. The CDR3 covers 14 residues. Trimming took 1 base from V and 4 from J; bases not matched to a gene: 4. The CDR3 is CASSLRQGRETQYF. DNA of the CDR3: TGCGCCAGCAGCTTGCGACAGGGCAGAGAGACCCAGTACTTC.

The genes are TRBV10-3 and TRBJ2-3; 7 nucleotides line up with TRBD1. V dropped 10 bases and J dropped 2; count of bases not matched to a gene: 12. There are 15 residues in the CDR3. Germline lookup yields CDR1 ENHRY and CDR2 SYGVKD. CDR3 sequence (DNA): TGTGCCAGCCACGCGAGGGGGCCAAACACAGATACGCAGTATTTT. Amino acid sequence: CASHARGPNTDTQYF.

The table lists this clone with a few counts. The rearrangement joins TRBV6-5 to TRBJ2-3; D perhaps matches TRBD1 (6 bases). The germline V and J ends were trimmed by 0 bases and 6 bases, with 13 bases remaining between them. The length of the CDR3 is 15 residues. Germline CDR1 and CDR2: MNHEY and SVGAGI. The CDR3 DNA sequence: TGTGCCAGCAGTTACTCGAGGCAGGGGCTGGATACGCAGTATTTT. Amino acid sequence: CASSYSRQGLDTQYF.

This clone was recorded a few times. The chain uses TRBV29-1 and TRBJ2-7; 7 bases match TRBD1. Germline V gives CDR1 SQVTM, CDR2 ANQGSEA. The ends lost 5 bases at V and 0 bases at J; junction bases unmatched: 1. The CDR3 contains 12 residues. CDR3 loop: CSVTGDSYEQYF. CDR3 DNA sequence: TGCAGCGTTACAGGGGACTCCTACGAGCAGTACTTC.

The gene calls are TRBV27 and TRBJ1-6, with 8 bases aligning to TRBD1. This CDR3 has 17 amino acids. V gave up 2 bases and J gave up 8 bases; unmatched junction bases: 11. Germline values: CDR1 MNHEY, CDR2 SMNVEV (reference sequence). For the CDR3, the DNA is TGTGCCAGCAGTTTAACCCAGGGGGCGCGGTATGATTCACCCCTCCACTTT. This codes for CASSLTQGARYDSPLHF.

This rearrangement joins TRBV30 to TRBJ1-6; tentative D call: TRBD1 (5 bases). Trimming took off 1 base at V and 6 bases at J, with 7 bases between the two ends. The CDR3 runs to 13 residues. In germline, CDR1 is GTSNPN, CDR2 SVGIG (reference sequence). CDR3 coding DNA: TGTGCCTGGAGTGGGGACTCTAATTCACCCCTCCACTTT. The encoded protein is CAWSGDSNSPLHF.

The chain recombines TRBV11-2 with TRBJ2-3; 8 bases are shared with TRBD2. CDR3 length: 15 amino acids. The V gene's germline CDR1 is SGHAT and CDR2 FQNNGV. With V trimmed by 1 base and J by 5 bases, 5 bases remained unmatched. CDR3 residues: CASSLAGGAVDTQYF. CDR3 nucleotides: TGTGCCAGCAGCTTAGCGGGGGGGGCCGTAGATACGCAGTATTTT.

The rearrangement links TRBV19 to TRBJ2-6; 7 bases map to TRBD1. Germline V CDR1 and CDR2: LNHDA, SQIVND (reference sequence). This CDR3 spans 16 amino acids. With V trimmed by 5 bases and J by 1 base, 5 bases remained unmatched. The CDR3: CASSDRVSSGANVLTF. CDR3 in DNA: TGTGCCAGTAGTGACAGGGTTAGTTCTGGGGCCAACGTCCTGACTTTC.

The chain employs TRBV5-1 and TRBJ2-3, with 7 bases fitting TRBD1. After removal of 3 bases from V and 2 bases from J, the junction contained 6 bases not matched to a gene. The CDR3 runs to 15 residues. Germline V gene data show CDR1 as SGHRS and CDR2 as YFSETQ. As DNA, the CDR3 is TGCGCCAGCAGCTCCCGGGACAGTTCCACAGATACGCAGTATTTT. It encodes CASSSRDSSTDTQYF.

The chain links TRBV24-1 to TRBJ2-1, with 9 bases fitting TRBD1. Germline V gene data show CDR1 as KGHDR and CDR2 as SFDVKD. The CDR3 has 15 amino acids. V shed 2 bases, J shed 7 bases, and the junction held 5 bases outside the gene matches. In DNA form, the CDR3 reads TGTGCCACCAGTGATTCCCGGGACAGGGTAAATGAGCAGTTCTTC. Translated: CATSDSRDRVNEQFF.

This clone appeared a single time. The chain carries TRBV4-2 and TRBJ1-6; D uncertain. Trimming removed 0 bases from V and 7 bases from J, with 7 bases in between. The CDR3 is 14 amino acids. CDR1 is LGHNA and CDR2 is YNFKEQ in the germline V gene. The CDR3 reads CASSQELENSPLHF. The CDR3 nucleotides are TGTGCCAGCAGCCAAGAGTTAGAAAATTCACCCCTCCACTTT.

The chain couples TRBV3-1 (or the pseudogene TRBV3-2) to TRBJ2-2; TRBD1 agrees at 11 bases. After removal of 0 bases from V and 6 bases from J, the junction contained 9 bases not matched to a gene. The CDR3 has 18 residues. The germline V gene has CDR1 LGHDT and CDR2 YNNKEL (reference sequence). The DNA for the CDR3 is TGTGCCAGCAGCCAAGATCCGGGGACAGGGGGTATTTCCGGGGAGCTGTTTTTT. Its translation: CASSQDPGTGGISGELFF.

The chain has TRBV2 and TRBJ1-1; TRBD1 might be the D (6 bases). V lost 5 bases and J 0 bases, leaving 10 bases between the germline ends. The germline V gene encodes CDR1 SNHLY and CDR2 FYNNEI. CDR3 size: 14 residues. CDR3 in DNA: TGTGCCAGCAGTACGGACAGTATGAACACTGAAGCTTTCTTT. Encoded protein: CASSTDSMNTEAFF.

V usage is TRBV13 and J usage is TRBJ2-5, with 8 bases fitting TRBD2. V trimming: 5 bases; J trimming: 4 bases; junction bases outside the gene matches: 6. Germline CDR1 and CDR2: PRHDT and FYEKMQ (reference sequence). CDR3 length: 14 amino acids. CDR3 in DNA: TGTGCCAGCAGCCCCCAACGGGGGGGAGAGACCCAGTACTTC. The encoded protein is CASSPQRGGETQYF.

This clone was detected a few times. J is TRBJ1-5 and V is TRBV6-5; D not resolved. The CDR3 has 15 residues. Germline CDR1 is MNHEY and CDR2 is SVGAGI. Trimming removed 4 bases at V and 4 bases at J, with 14 bases between. As DNA, the CDR3 is TGTGCCAGCAGTTCCAACCCAATACTAAATCAGCCCCAGCATTTT. This sequence encodes CASSSNPILNQPQHF.

The CDR3 DNA is TGTGCCTGGGGCCATTCGGGAGTTTATAATTCACCCCTCCACTTT. Its protein is CAWGHSGVYNSPLHF. This chain joins TRBV30 and TRBJ1-6; D call uncertain. Germline-derived CDR1 and CDR2 are GTSNPN and SVGIG (reference sequence). The ends were cut back, 5 bases at V and 4 bases at J, with 15 bases in the middle. The CDR3 loop spans 15 amino acids. Combining the CDR3 with reference TRBV30 and TRBJ1-6 gives the whole variable domain SQTIHQWPATLVQPVGSPLSLECTVEGTSNPNLYWYRQAAGRGLQLLFYSVGIGQISSEVPQNLSASRPQDRQFILSSKKLLLSDSGFYLCAWGHSGVYNSPLHFGNGTRLTVT.

This clone was found once. The chain is built from TRBV9 and TRBJ1-2; D gene uncertain. V was pared by 2 bases and J by 3 bases, with 8 bases between. The CDR3 is 13 amino acids. From germline, CDR1 is SGDLS and CDR2 YYNGEE. For the CDR3, the DNA is TGTGCCAGCAGCGTCGGGTGGTACTATGGCTACACCTTC. It translates to CASSVGWYYGYTF.

The V call is TRBV25-1, the J call TRBJ1-6, with 12 bases aligning to TRBD1. Germline CDR1 reads MGHDK; CDR2 reads SYGVNS. The CDR3 consists of 16 residues. The V segment lost 4 bases and the J segment 9 bases; nucleotides outside the gene matches: 7. The CDR3 protein is CASSVAGTGGTSPLHF. Here the CDR3 DNA reads TGTGCCAGCAGTGTAGCCGGGACAGGGGGCACTTCACCCCTCCACTTT.

V gene TRBV5-1 combines with J gene TRBJ2-1; no definite D call. The CDR3 sequence is 13 residues long. CDR1 and CDR2 from the germline V gene are SGHRS and YFSETQ. Trimming stripped 5 bases from V and 1 base from J, with 7 bases between. As DNA, the CDR3 is TGCGCCAGCAGGGCGGATTCCTACAATGAGCAGTTCTTC. Its protein product is CASRADSYNEQFF.

This clone appeared once. The CDR3 loop is CASSLDQGRGQPQHF. The DNA for the CDR3 is TGTGCCAGCAGCTTAGACCAGGGGAGAGGTCAGCCCCAGCATTTT. This chain links TRBV11-2 with TRBJ1-5; D might be TRBD1 (6 bases). The length of the CDR3 is 15 residues. From germline, CDR1 is SGHAT and CDR2 FQNNGV. The V gene lost 0 bases and the J gene lost 6 bases, with 12 bases spanning the gap.